Listed here are 16 T cell receptor beta chains from one sample, sequenced in a study of blood T cell repertoires in COVID-19. Clones were read by immunoSEQ multiplex PCR, and TCRdb kept only the in-frame ones, dropping some. The sample carries 55,000 to 70,000 clones, about nine tenths recorded once. Sequencing was done on a sample of peripheral blood. The receptors originated from a woman aged 55-70 years with COVID-19, enrolled during active disease.

This clone is a singleton in its sample. V gene TRBV6-6 combines with J gene TRBJ1-2; 7 positions agree with TRBD1. Germline lookup yields CDR1 MNHNY and CDR2 SVGAGI (reference sequence). Losses at the gene ends were 5 bases for V and 2 bases for J; bases not matched to a gene: 2. CDR3 size: 13 residues. The CDR3: CASSPTGNYGYTF. The DNA of the CDR3 is TGTGCCAGCAGTCCGACAGGGAACTATGGCTACACCTTC.

Only one count was recorded for this clone. The chain is built from TRBV7-2 and TRBJ1-2, with 9 nucleotides matching TRBD1. The CDR3 has 13 amino acids. J was trimmed by 5 bases and V by 5 bases; bases with no gene match: 3. Looked up from germline, CDR1 is SGHTA and CDR2 is FQGNSA. The CDR3 DNA sequence: TGTGCCAGCAGCCGGACAGGGGTATATGGCTACACCTTC. Its protein is CASSRTGVYGYTF.

This clone has just a few counts. V is TRBV5-8 and J is TRBJ1-5, with no clear D. The CDR3 is 12 amino acids. V lost 6 bases, J lost 7 bases, and 11 bases lay in between. Germline CDR1 and CDR2: SGHTS and YDEGEE. In nucleotides, the CDR3 is TGTGCCAGCACCCCTCGAGTGCAGCCCCAGCATTTT. Protein product: CASTPRVQPQHF.

V and J are TRBV5-1 and TRBJ2-1; 11 bases fit TRBD2. The CDR3 runs to 19 residues. V lost 3 bases, J lost 3 bases, and 14 bases stayed unmatched. From germline, CDR1 is SGHRS and CDR2 YFSETQ. Here the CDR3 reads CASSSPGTSGRLYYNEQFF. The CDR3 coding sequence is TGCGCCAGCAGCTCCCCTGGGACTAGCGGAAGACTTTACTACAATGAGCAGTTCTTC.

This sequence joins TRBV12-5 and TRBJ2-2, with D perhaps TRBD2 (6 bases). This CDR3 contains 13 residues. Germline CDR1 LGHNT, CDR2 FRNRAP. V lost 9 bases to trimming and J lost 1 base, with 9 bases between them. CDR3 sequence reads: CASYGGNTGELFF. As DNA, the CDR3 is TGTGCTAGCTACGGGGGGAACACCGGGGAGCTGTTTTTT.

The rearrangement links TRBV27 to TRBJ1-5; TRBD1 is a possible D gene (5 bases). This CDR3 spans 14 amino acids. Germline V gene lookup returns CDR1 MNHEY and CDR2 SMNVEV (reference sequence). V lost 5 bases to trimming and J lost 2 bases, with 10 bases between them. CDR3 residues: CASSPRVGNQPQHF. The CDR3 DNA is TGTGCCAGCAGTCCCAGGGTAGGCAATCAGCCCCAGCATTTT.

The rearrangement uses TRBV5-1 and TRBJ2-1; 7 bases map to TRBD1. CDR1 and CDR2 (germline): SGHRS, YFSETQ. There are 16 residues in the CDR3. The V segment lost 5 bases and the J segment 0 bases; nucleotides outside the gene matches: 8. CDR3 protein: CASRGGQEGSYNEQFF. The CDR3 DNA reads TGCGCCAGCAGGGGCGGACAGGAAGGCTCCTACAATGAGCAGTTCTTC.

The chain is built from TRBV5-4 and TRBJ1-1; 7 nucleotides agree with TRBD1. The V and J ends lost 2 bases and 0 bases, in that order; junction bases with no gene match: 4. Per the germline V gene, CDR1 is SGHNT and CDR2 is YYREEE (reference sequence). There are 15 residues in the CDR3. The CDR3 DNA reads as TGTGCCAGCAGCTTAGGGGGGACAGTGAACACTGAAGCTTTCTTT. Its translation is CASSLGGTVNTEAFF.

This chain joins TRBV11-2 and TRBJ1-2; 9 nucleotides agree with TRBD1. The ends lost 6 bases at V and 6 bases at J; junction bases unmatched: 5. Germline CDR1 and CDR2: SGHAT and FQNNGV. The CDR3 runs 13 residues. CDR3 DNA: TGTGCCAGCAGGGTAACAGGGGGCGATGGCTACACCTTC. This gives the protein CASRVTGGDGYTF.

The chain combines TRBV28 with TRBJ2-5; possible D gene TRBD2, 6 bases. The germline V gene has CDR1 MDHEN and CDR2 SYDVKM. The CDR3 contains 13 residues. Trimming took off 6 bases at V and 5 bases at J, with 13 bases between the two ends. Here the CDR3 reads CASRGTAWETQYF. CDR3 sequence (DNA): TGTGCCAGCAGAGGGACTGCGTGGGAGACCCAGTACTTC.

This clone was seen only a few times. The CDR3 region is CASSSEGGAQDEQYF. CDR3 DNA sequence: TGTGCCAGCAGCAGTGAGGGGGGGGCGCAGGACGAGCAGTACTTC. J is TRBJ2-7 and V is TRBV21-1; the table's D call, TRBD2, was not checked against the DNA. TRBV21-1 is a documented pseudogene. The CDR3 length is 15 residues.

This chain uses TRBV6-6 with TRBJ2-6; tentatively, D is TRBD1 (6 bases). The CDR3 loop spans 13 amino acids. V lost 7 bases and J 2 bases, leaving 6 bases between the germline ends. Germline lookup yields CDR1 MNHNY and CDR2 SVGAGI (reference sequence). The CDR3 reads CASTGAGANVLTF. The CDR3 DNA sequence: TGTGCCAGCACAGGGGCTGGGGCCAACGTCCTGACTTTC.

This clone was detected only a few times. The chain recombines TRBV11-2 with TRBJ2-3; possible D gene TRBD1, 6 bases. In germline, CDR1 is SGHAT, CDR2 FQNNGV. CDR3 size: 14 residues. Between the trimmed V and J ends, which lost 5 bases and 4 bases, there was a span of 13 bases. CDR3 DNA: TGTGCCAGCAGCCCAGGGGTCTTCTCAGATACGCAGTATTTT. Protein sequence: CASSPGVFSDTQYF.

The V call is TRBV5-6, the J call TRBJ2-1, with 7 bases fitting TRBD2. The V segment lost 4 bases and the J segment 12 bases; nucleotides outside the gene matches: 7. The CDR3 contains 12 residues. The germline gives CDR1 SGHDT, CDR2 YYEEEE. In DNA form, the CDR3 reads TGTGCCAGCAGCACCGCTACTAGCGCGCAGTTCTTC. Translating gives CASSTATSAQFF.

The V gene is TRBV27, the J gene TRBJ2-1, with 10 bases fitting TRBD2. The junction had 11 bases not matched to a gene; V was cut back by 6 bases and J by 3 bases. The CDR3 covers 17 residues. Germline V gene lookup returns CDR1 MNHEY and CDR2 SMNVEV (reference sequence). The CDR3 bases are TGTGCCAGCAGCCCCGTAGCGGGGGGAAGGGGCTACAATGAGCAGTTCTTC. This codes for CASSPVAGGRGYNEQFF.

This clone was seen just once. V gene TRBV5-6 combines with J gene TRBJ2-3; D is unresolved. Germline V CDR1 and CDR2: SGHDT, YYEEEE. The CDR3 extends over 17 amino acids. Trimming left V 3 bases short and J 0 bases short, with 17 bases between. The CDR3 protein is CASSYSSPFASTDTQYF. The CDR3, as DNA: TGTGCCAGCAGCTACTCGAGCCCCTTCGCTAGCACAGATACGCAGTATTTT.